The rows below give T cell receptor beta chains drawn from one sample of a study of blood T cell repertoires in COVID-19. Sequencing used immunoSEQ multiplex PCR; TCRdb keeps in-frame clones, though not all of them. The sample has more than 300,000 clones, roughly 90% seen once. Material for sequencing was PBMCs or T cells enriched from blood (not recorded which). The receptors were sampled from a woman aged 25 to 39 who had been exposed to COVID-19. Both conserved end residues are part of each CDR3. A D gene is named only where the DNA matches it firmly. Not every row has a clone size; where given, it reads once, few, many or a size class.

V gene: TRBV9; clone size: -; D gene: TRBD1; J gene: TRBJ1-5; CDR3 protein: CASSVGQGDNQPQHF; CDR3 DNA: TGTGCCAGCAGCGTAGGACAGGGGGACAATCAGCCCCAGCATTTT
V gene: TRBV9; clone size: -; D gene: -; J gene: TRBJ1-6; CDR3 protein: CASRTGNSPLHF; CDR3 DNA: TGTGCCAGCAGGACGGGGAATTCACCCCTCCACTTT
V gene: TRBV9; clone size: -; D gene: TRBD1; J gene: TRBJ1-1; CDR3 protein: CASSAQGQGGTEAFF; CDR3 DNA: TGTGCCAGCAGCGCCCAAGGACAGGGAGGCACTGAAGCTTTCTTT
V gene: TRBV5-1; clone size: -; D gene: -; J gene: TRBJ2-1; CDR3 protein: CASSAPAVTYNEQFF; CDR3 DNA: TGCGCCAGCAGCGCACCAGCGGTCACCTACAATGAGCAGTTCTTC
V gene: TRBV4-1; clone size: -; D gene: -; J gene: TRBJ2-2; CDR3 protein: CASSQRAGTTGELFF; CDR3 DNA: TGCGCCAGCAGCCAACGGGCGGGAACGACCGGGGAGCTGTTTTTT
V gene: TRBV5-5; clone size: -; D gene: -; J gene: TRBJ1-6; CDR3 protein: CASSSRRGEVSPLHF; CDR3 DNA: TGTGCCAGCAGCTCCCGGAGGGGAGAAGTTTCACCCCTCCACTTT
V gene: TRBV4-3; clone size: once; D gene: -; J gene: TRBJ2-7; CDR3 protein: CASSQERGQGRWEQYF; CDR3 DNA: TGCGCCAGCAGCCAAGAACGTGGGCAGGGAAGGTGGGAGCAGTACTTC
V gene: TRBV6-5; clone size: -; D gene: -; J gene: TRBJ1-5; CDR3 protein: CASSYGQGNQPQHF; CDR3 DNA: TGTGCCAGCAGTTACGGGCAGGGCAATCAGCCCCAGCATTTT
V gene: TRBV3-1/TRBV3-2; clone size: -; D gene: TRBD2; J gene: TRBJ2-5; CDR3 protein: CASSRTSGAKETQYF; CDR3 DNA: TGTGCCAGCAGCCGGACTAGCGGGGCAAAAGAGACCCAGTACTTC
V gene: TRBV5-1; clone size: -; D gene: TRBD1; J gene: TRBJ1-2; CDR3 protein: CASSLRSGGEGYGYTF; CDR3 DNA: TGCGCCAGCAGCTTGCGTTCAGGGGGCGAAGGCTATGGCTACACCTTC
V gene: TRBV27; clone size: -; D gene: -; J gene: TRBJ2-5; CDR3 protein: CASSTSRLGQETQYF; CDR3 DNA: TGTGCCAGCAGTACGAGCAGACTAGGACAAGAGACCCAGTACTTC
V gene: TRBV7-2; clone size: -; D gene: -; J gene: TRBJ1-2; CDR3 protein: CANQASRGNYGYTF; CDR3 DNA: TGTGCCAACCAAGCCTCCCGGGGAAACTATGGCTACACCTTC
V gene: TRBV19; clone size: -; D gene: -; J gene: TRBJ2-7; CDR3 protein: CASSIEGGGPYEQYF; CDR3 DNA: TGTGCCAGTAGTATAGAAGGGGGGGGCCCCTACGAGCAGTACTTC
V gene: TRBV6-6; clone size: -; D gene: -; J gene: TRBJ1-1; CDR3 protein: CASRDRSLFTEAFF; CDR3 DNA: TGTGCCAGCAGGGACAGATCTCTGTTCACTGAAGCTTTCTTT
V gene: TRBV7-9; clone size: -; D gene: -; J gene: TRBJ2-7; CDR3 protein: CASSPPRAYEQYF; CDR3 DNA: TGTGCCAGCAGCCCCCCCCGGGCCTACGAGCAGTACTTC
V gene: TRBV23-1; clone size: -; D gene: -; J gene: TRBJ2-1; CDR3 protein: CASSQSGTPRGYEQFF; CDR3 DNA: TGCGCCAGCAGTCAATCGGGGACACCTAGGGGTTATGAGCAGTTCTTC
V gene: TRBV5-7; clone size: -; D gene: -; J gene: TRBJ1-2; CDR3 protein: CASSSRPRRAGYTF; CDR3 DNA: TGTGCCAGCAGCTCCAGACCTCGGAGGGCTGGCTACACCTTC
V gene: TRBV5-1; clone size: -; D gene: TRBD2; J gene: TRBJ2-7; CDR3 protein: CASSLGGLASYEQYF; CDR3 DNA: TGCGCCAGCAGCTTGGGGGGACTAGCTTCCTACGAGCAGTACTTC
V gene: TRBV5-1; clone size: -; D gene: TRBD2; J gene: TRBJ2-7; CDR3 protein: CASSLIEGYGLGSYEQYF; CDR3 DNA: TGCGCCAGCAGCTTGATAGAGGGTTACGGACTAGGTTCCTACGAGCAGTACTTC
V gene: TRBV27; clone size: -; D gene: -; J gene: TRBJ2-7; CDR3 protein: CASSLAGREVDEQYF; CDR3 DNA: TGTGCCAGCAGTTTGGCGGGACGGGAAGTGGACGAGCAGTACTTC
V gene: TRBV20-1; clone size: -; D gene: -; J gene: TRBJ1-1; CDR3 protein: CRGSLNTEAFF; CDR3 DNA: TGCAGGGGGAGTTTGAACACTGAAGCTTTCTTT
V gene: TRBV19; clone size: -; D gene: TRBD1; J gene: TRBJ2-3; CDR3 protein: CASSTPRQGENRTDTQYF; CDR3 DNA: TGTGCCAGTAGTACCCCACGACAGGGAGAAAACCGCACAGATACGCAGTATTTT
V gene: TRBV10-3; clone size: -; D gene: TRBD1; J gene: TRBJ1-2; CDR3 protein: CAIKRDRFLYGYTF; CDR3 DNA: TGTGCCATCAAGCGGGACAGGTTCCTCTATGGCTACACCTTC
V gene: TRBV25-1; clone size: -; D gene: -; J gene: TRBJ1-6; CDR3 protein: CASSGRVGSPLHF; CDR3 DNA: TGTGCCAGCAGCGGCAGGGTTGGCTCACCCCTCCACTTT
V gene: TRBV29-1; clone size: -; D gene: -; J gene: TRBJ1-5; CDR3 protein: CSVREGNQPQHF; CDR3 DNA: TGCAGCGTTCGGGAAGGGAATCAGCCCCAGCATTTT
V gene: TRBV18; clone size: -; D gene: -; J gene: TRBJ1-5; CDR3 protein: CASSPAGNQPQHF; CDR3 DNA: TGTGCCAGCTCACCGGCAGGGAATCAGCCCCAGCATTTT
V gene: TRBV9; clone size: -; D gene: -; J gene: TRBJ2-2; CDR3 protein: CASSVTGVNTGELFF; CDR3 DNA: TGTGCCAGCAGCGTGACAGGAGTCAACACCGGGGAGCTGTTTTTT
V gene: TRBV6-4; clone size: -; D gene: -; J gene: TRBJ1-5; CDR3 protein: CASSRWRGADSNQPQHF; CDR3 DNA: TGTGCCAGCAGCCGTTGGAGGGGAGCAGATAGCAATCAGCCCCAGCATTTT
V gene: TRBV10-2; clone size: -; D gene: -; J gene: TRBJ2-4; CDR3 protein: CASSTGKNIQYF; CDR3 DNA: TGCGCCAGCTCTACAGGAAAAAACATTCAGTACTTC
V gene: TRBV5-1; clone size: -; D gene: TRBD1; J gene: TRBJ1-5; CDR3 protein: CASSLGQGGNQPQHF; CDR3 DNA: TGCGCCAGCAGCTTGGGACAGGGTGGCAATCAGCCCCAGCATTTT
V gene: TRBV30; clone size: -; D gene: -; J gene: TRBJ1-5; CDR3 protein: CAWTGYGNQPQHF; CDR3 DNA: TGTGCCTGGACAGGGTACGGCAATCAGCCCCAGCATTTT
V gene: TRBV5-1; clone size: -; D gene: TRBD1; J gene: TRBJ2-5; CDR3 protein: CASSLGTGQETQYF; CDR3 DNA: TGCGCCAGCAGCCTCGGGACAGGACAAGAGACCCAGTACTTC
V gene: TRBV5-6; clone size: -; D gene: -; J gene: TRBJ1-2; CDR3 protein: CASSLPSGGPALGYTF; CDR3 DNA: TGTGCCAGCAGCTTGCCATCGGGCGGGCCCGCCTTGGGCTACACCTTC